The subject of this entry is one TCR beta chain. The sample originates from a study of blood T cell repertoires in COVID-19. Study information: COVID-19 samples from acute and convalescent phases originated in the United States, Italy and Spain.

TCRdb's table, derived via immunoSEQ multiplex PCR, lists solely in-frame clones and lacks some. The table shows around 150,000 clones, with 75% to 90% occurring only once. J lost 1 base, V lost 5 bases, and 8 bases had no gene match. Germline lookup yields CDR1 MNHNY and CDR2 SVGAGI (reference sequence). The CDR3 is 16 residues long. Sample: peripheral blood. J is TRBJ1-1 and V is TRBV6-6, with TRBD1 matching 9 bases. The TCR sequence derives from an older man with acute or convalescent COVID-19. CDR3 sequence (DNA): TGTGCCAGCAGTCAACATAGGGGACAGGGGAACACTGAAGCTTTCTTT. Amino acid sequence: CASSQHRGQGNTEAFF.